A selection of T cell receptor beta chains follows, all from one sample in a study of regulatory T cells in long-lasting Graves disease. TCRdb fed the multiplex PCR reads into MiXCR, producing one record per CDR3 protein. The table lists hundreds of thousands of distinct CDR3 sequences, 15% of them singletons. These data are also associated with another study on T cells in Graves' hyperthyroidism and ophthalmopathy.

This specimen was peripheral blood mononuclear cells (PBMCs), taken at new diagnosis, from a patient treated with antithyroid drugs. These receptors were taken from a woman in her 40s with Graves disease. The CDR3 runs from the conserved cysteine through the conserved F or W. The D gene is left open where the match is weak. Clone size is not always given. Where it is, it says once, few, many or a class for expanded clones.

NA	TRBV30	TRBJ2-6	few	CACPPGGGFSSGANVLTF	TGTGCCTGCCCCCCGGGTGGGGGATTTAGCTCTGGGGCCAACGTCCTGACTTTC
TRBD2	TRBV29-1	TRBJ2-3	many	CSVVTSGRVTDTQYF	TGCAGCGTTGTGACCAGCGGGAGGGTAACAGATACGCAGTATTTT
TRBD2	TRBV15	TRBJ2-1	many	CATSRGDYYNEQFF	TGTGCCACCAGCAGGGGGGACTACTACAATGAGCAGTTCTTC
NA	TRBV2	TRBJ1-1	many	CASRGQGLGTEAFF	TGTGCCAGCAGGGGGCAGGGGTTGGGCACTGAAGCTTTCTTT
NA	TRBV11-3	TRBJ2-1	many	CASSRKGQGGGDEQFF	TGTGCCAGCAGCCGAAAAGGACAGGGCGGGGGGGATGAGCAGTTCTTC
NA	TRBV6-1	TRBJ2-5	many	CASTPGTGRTSNLGETQYF	TGTGCCAGCACTCCCGGTACAGGGCGAACTAGCAACCTGGGCGAGACCCAGTACTTC
TRBD2	TRBV28	TRBJ2-3	many	CASSSPIRTSGRADTQYF	TGTGCCAGCAGTTCCCCCATTCGGACTAGCGGGAGGGCAGATACGCAGTATTTT
NA	TRBV24-1	TRBJ2-3	many	CATSDPSGRFADTQYF	TGTGCCACCAGTGACCCCAGTGGGAGATTCGCAGATACGCAGTATTTT
TRBD2	TRBV5-1	TRBJ2-1	NA	CASSLATEGGRAAYNEQFF	TGCGCCAGCAGCTTGGCCACGGAGGGCGGGAGGGCCGCATACAATGAGCAGTTCTTC
NA	TRBV2	TRBJ1-5	many	CASSKEGQLNQPQHF	TGTGCCAGCAGTAAAGAAGGACAGCTGAATCAGCCCCAGCATTTT
NA	TRBV27	TRBJ2-1	many	CASSWTTGNEQFF	TGTGCCAGCAGTTGGACCACGGGCAATGAGCAGTTCTTC
TRBD2	TRBV9	TRBJ2-7	few	CASSVDSAGIYEQYF	TGTGCCAGCAGCGTAGATTCAGCGGGGATCTACGAGCAGTACTTC
NA	TRBV28	TRBJ2-1	NA	CASSSSPLDVDSYNEQFF	TGTGCCAGCAGTTCTAGCCCCCTCGACGTTGACTCCTACAATGAGCAGTTCTTC
NA	TRBV12-3/TRBV12-4	TRBJ1-5	few	CASRLGVIGNQPQHF	TGTGCCAGCAGGTTGGGGGTTATCGGCAATCAGCCCCAGCATTTT
NA	TRBV11-2	TRBJ2-1	NA	CASSLGLTSYNEQFF	TGTGCCAGCAGCCTAGGACTCACGTCCTACAATGAGCAGTTCTTC
NA	TRBV11-3	TRBJ2-1	many	CASVGQFSYNEQFF	TGTGCCAGCGTTGGGCAGTTCTCCTACAATGAGCAGTTCTTC
NA	TRBV11-2	TRBJ2-4	NA	CASSGQDGTKNIQYF	TGTGCCAGCAGCGGGCAGGATGGGACCAAAAACATTCAGTACTTC
NA	TRBV24-1	TRBJ1-2	many	CATSPTGDRSYGYTF	TGTGCCACCAGTCCAACGGGCGACAGGAGCTATGGCTACACCTTC
NA	TRBV12-3/TRBV12-4	TRBJ2-3	many	CASSLTSPDTQYF	TGTGCCAGCAGTTTGACTAGTCCAGATACGCAGTATTTT
NA	TRBV3-1	TRBJ1-4	many	CASSQFQGPVGEKLFF	TGTGCCAGCAGCCAATTCCAGGGTCCCGTGGGGGAAAAACTGTTTTTT
TRBD1	TRBV12-3/TRBV12-4	TRBJ1-2	many	CASSLGDRGGYTF	TGTGCCAGCAGTTTAGGGGACAGGGGTGGCTACACCTTC
NA	TRBV11-1	TRBJ2-1	many	CASNSHPKGLDEQFF	TGTGCCAGCAACTCCCACCCAAAGGGCCTCGATGAGCAGTTCTTC
TRBD1	TRBV6-1	TRBJ1-5	NA	CASSPQGDRSNQPQHF	TGTGCCAGCAGTCCCCAGGGGGACAGGAGCAATCAGCCCCAGCATTTT
NA	TRBV11-2	TRBJ2-1	NA	CASSYGTYHDNEQFF	TGTGCCAGCAGCTATGGGACTTACCATGACAATGAGCAGTTCTTC
NA	TRBV18	TRBJ2-1	NA	CASSPAPTGDNEQFF	TGTGCCAGCTCACCAGCCCCAACAGGTGACAATGAGCAGTTCTTC
NA	TRBV11-2	TRBJ2-7	many	CASSLVARPYEQYF	TGTGCCAGCAGCTTAGTGGCCAGGCCATACGAGCAGTACTTC
TRBD2	TRBV30	TRBJ2-7	NA	CACTRTSGSYEQYF	TGTGCCTGTACTCGGACTAGCGGCTCCTACGAGCAGTACTTC
TRBD2	TRBV9	TRBJ2-2	many	CASSSRAGVYTGELFF	TGTGCCAGCAGCTCCCGAGCGGGAGTATATACCGGGGAGCTGTTTTTT